This T cell receptor (beta chain) originates from a study of cytomegalovirus exposure and HLA in healthy donors (dated by TCRdb to about 2017). Some background on the complete study: According to a later analysis, the 120 or so validation repertoires were produced on the same platform as the 700 or so repertoires of the first cohort. Besides the first cohort of roughly 640 subjects, a separate validation cohort made up of roughly 120 different subjects was used. The study was designed to test whether signatures of past pathogen exposure could be identified by cataloging public T cell receptors. The study combined high-throughput TCR immunosequencing, statistical association of individual TCRs with disease status, and machine learning to predict cytomegalovirus infection status.

Overall study outcomes, separate from this receptor: In both the original and validation cohorts, the classifier was reported to diagnose cytomegalovirus status with high specificity and sensitivity. In the study, approximately 160 TCR beta chains were listed as associated with cytomegalovirus. A later analysis found that TCRs clustered in the first cohort also tended to co-occur in the 120 validation repertoires, with 90% to 95% of cluster scores above 0. While some public TCRs were present in many individuals, most TCR sequences turned up only very rarely across donors. A later analysis had no HLA typing for the validation cohort, so co-occurrence there was scored across all 110 or so repertoires. In vitro tests confirmed that a few of the cytomegalovirus-associated TCR beta chains recognize cytomegalovirus antigens. The authors suggested that the approach could potentially be extended to other disease states and immunological phenotypes.

Concerning this clone itself: No cognate antigen has been identified for it. No much larger clone is present one base from it, and per-base qualities are unavailable.

Libraries were constructed by the immunoSEQ multiplex PCR assay. As for the authors' bioinformatics: A statistical classification framework was developed to diagnose cytomegalovirus status using the catalog of TCR beta chain sequences. Imported from immuneACCESS, the table was reduced by TCRdb to in-frame sequences with V and J called. These copies leave out some clones; in studies compared against another copy, an unresolved V gene accounts for under half, and the cause of the remainder is not known. V, J and clone size are taken as reported in that table, and D and trimming were inferred from the DNA itself. The sample profile shows tens of thousands of clones; about 94% of them were found once. The ten biggest clones cover 4% to 5.5% of the sample. The donors belonged to the validation cohort of around 130 subjects, which was separate from the approximately 680-subject first cohort. In the germline V gene (reference sequence), CDR1 corresponds to SGHAT and CDR2 to FQDESV. Including the terminal cysteine and phenylalanine, the CDR3 comprises 15 residues. Only CDR3 DNA remains: 45 bases, in frame from the first base. Trimming at the junction amounts to 5 bases on V and 2 bases on J, and the germline ends lie 12 bases apart.

The chain joins TRBV11-1 to TRBJ2-2; the best D guess is TRBD1, with 5 bases matching. The sequenced sample was PBMCs. This clonotype originated in a man aged 18 to 29 in good health and CMV-seropositive. For the CDR3, the sequence is CASSAEGQNTGELFF. The DNA sequence is given as TGTGCCAGCAGCGCGGAAGGACAAAACACCGGGGAGCTGTTTTTT.